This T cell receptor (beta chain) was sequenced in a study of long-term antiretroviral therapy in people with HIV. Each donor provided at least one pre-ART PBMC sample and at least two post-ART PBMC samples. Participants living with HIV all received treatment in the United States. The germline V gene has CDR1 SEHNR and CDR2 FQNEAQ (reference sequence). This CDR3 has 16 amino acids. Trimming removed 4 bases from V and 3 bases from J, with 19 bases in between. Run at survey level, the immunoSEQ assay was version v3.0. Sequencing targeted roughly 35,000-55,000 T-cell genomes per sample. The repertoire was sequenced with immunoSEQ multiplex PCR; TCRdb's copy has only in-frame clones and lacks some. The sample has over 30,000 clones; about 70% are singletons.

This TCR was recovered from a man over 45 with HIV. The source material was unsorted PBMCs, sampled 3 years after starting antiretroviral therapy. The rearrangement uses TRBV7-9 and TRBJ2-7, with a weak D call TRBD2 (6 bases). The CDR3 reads CASSSKPGLLNYEQYF. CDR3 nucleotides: TGTGCCAGCAGCTCCAAACCGGGACTGCTAAACTACGAGCAGTACTTC.